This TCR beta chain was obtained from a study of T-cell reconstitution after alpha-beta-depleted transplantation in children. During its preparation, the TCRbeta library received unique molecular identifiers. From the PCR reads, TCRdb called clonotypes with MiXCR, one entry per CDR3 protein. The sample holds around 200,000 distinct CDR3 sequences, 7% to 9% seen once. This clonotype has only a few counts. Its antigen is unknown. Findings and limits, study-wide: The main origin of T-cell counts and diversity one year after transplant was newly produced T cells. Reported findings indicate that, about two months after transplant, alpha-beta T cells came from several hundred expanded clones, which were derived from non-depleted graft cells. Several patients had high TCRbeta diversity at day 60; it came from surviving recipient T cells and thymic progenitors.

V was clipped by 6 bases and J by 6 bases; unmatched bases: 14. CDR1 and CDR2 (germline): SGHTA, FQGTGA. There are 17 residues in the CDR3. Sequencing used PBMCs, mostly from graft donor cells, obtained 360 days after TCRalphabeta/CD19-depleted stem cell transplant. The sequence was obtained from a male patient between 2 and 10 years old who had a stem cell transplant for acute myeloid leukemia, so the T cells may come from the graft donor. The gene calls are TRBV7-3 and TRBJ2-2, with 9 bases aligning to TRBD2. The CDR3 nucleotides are TGTGCCAGCAGTCGCGCCGGGACTAGCTCAGTATCCGGGGAGCTGTTTTTT. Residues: CASSRAGTSSVSGELFF.